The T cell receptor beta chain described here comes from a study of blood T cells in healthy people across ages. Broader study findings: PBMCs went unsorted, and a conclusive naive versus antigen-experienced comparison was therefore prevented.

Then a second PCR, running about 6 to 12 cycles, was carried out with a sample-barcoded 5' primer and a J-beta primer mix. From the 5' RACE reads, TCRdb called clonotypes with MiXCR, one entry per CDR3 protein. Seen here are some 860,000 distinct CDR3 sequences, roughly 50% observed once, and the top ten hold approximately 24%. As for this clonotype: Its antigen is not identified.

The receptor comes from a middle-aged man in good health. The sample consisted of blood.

This CDR3 reads CASSRGNNQPQHF. CDR3 DNA sequence: TGTGCCAGCAGCCGAGGTAACAATCAGCCCCAGCATTTT. The V gene is TRBV7-2, the J gene TRBJ1-5; no reliable D call. The germline V gene has CDR1 SGHTA and CDR2 FQGNSA. The CDR3 loop spans 13 amino acids. The V gene lost 5 bases and the J gene lost 3 bases, with 8 bases spanning the gap.